Given below is one T cell receptor beta chain in context. The antigen it recognizes is unknown. Per-nucleotide qualities are absent, and no much larger clonotype sits a single base away. This specimen comes from a study of T-cell reconstitution after alpha-beta-depleted transplantation in children (dated by TCRdb to 2016 to 2017). About the full investigation: The study quantitatively tracked T-cell immune reconstitution after TCRalphabeta/CD19-depleted allogeneic hematopoietic cell transplantation in children using TCR repertoire profiling.

Spanning cysteine to phenylalanine, the CDR3 consists of 16 amino acids. CDR3 DNA is the only sequence kept; it has 48 bases, read in frame from the first base. CDR1 and CDR2 are drawn from the germline V gene: MGHRA, YSYEKL. The junction shows trimming of 5 bases on V and 0 bases on J, and the gene matches do not reach 4 bases of it. The intended sense of this specimen's treatment or condition label: allogeneic hematopoietic cell transplantation with graft depleted of TCRalphabeta T cells and CD19 B cells. Transplant recipients were children who received TCRalphabeta/CD19-depleted allogeneic hematopoietic cell grafts. Libraries came from PCR. Sequencing relied on an Illumina HiSeq 2500. To normalize quantification of the TCRbeta repertoire, the TCR libraries were built with molecular barcoding that relied on unique molecular identifiers. TCRdb ran its own pipeline on the public reads, namely fastp trimming at Q25 and MiXCR clone calling, and kept in-frame beta chains. Every distinct CDR3 protein forms one entry, paired with its most common genes and DNA. This sample comprises around 450,000 distinct CDR3 sequences, around 16% of them detected only once. The top ten hold just under 30% of the sample.

Study-level results and caveats: About two months after transplant, the apparently early recovery of alphabetaT-cell counts reportedly depended on just several hundred clones that had expanded rapidly and came from non-depleted graft cells. In some patients, the high TCRbeta diversity seen at day 60 was put down to recipient T cells and intrathymic progenitors that had survived conditioning. Over the following months the frequencies of hyperexpanded clones went down, and after one year T-cell counts and TCRbeta diversity were mostly credited to newly produced T cells.

Recombination linked TRBV4-1 to TRBJ2-2, and TRBD1 matches 9 of the central bases. The source of this sequence is a boy in the first two years of life who had a stem cell transplant for Wiskott-Aldrich syndrome, so the T cells may come from the graft donor. The sequencing used PBMCs, mostly from graft donor cells, collected 360 days after TCRalphabeta/CD19-depleted stem cell transplant. The CDR3 in this case is CASSKRQGANTGELFF. The bases read TGCGCCAGCAGCAAAAGACAGGGGGCGAACACCGGGGAGCTGTTTTTT.